This TCR beta chain was sequenced for a study of beta chain features in type 1 diabetes. Study summary: Cells sorted and examined across all samples totaled 107,917,701. General study results and limits: In all four CD4+ subsets, TCRB CDR3 length was significantly, moderately reduced in type 1 diabetes.

Sorting that relied on CD45RO/CCR7/CD25/CD127/CD95/CD27 yielded CD4+ naive, central memory, regulatory and stem cell-like memory cells. About this clone: The antigen remains undetermined.

cDNA synthesis used the whole RNA isolate, giving expressed TCRB sequences. Clones were read by immunoSEQ multiplex PCR, and TCRdb kept only the in-frame ones, dropping some. The sample has some 150,000 clones; approximately 8.8% are singletons. The CDR3 consists of 17 residues. Germline V gene data show CDR1 as SNHLY and CDR2 as FYNNEI. Trimming cost V 4 bases and J 4 bases, with 19 bases left between them. Sequencing was carried out using central memory CD4+ T cells from blood. The chain combines TRBV2 with TRBJ2-2; D might be TRBD2 (6 bases). The clonotype comes from a woman in her twenties or thirties with type 1 diabetes. CDR3 nucleotides: TGTGCCAGCAGTGCTTTATCGGGGGTTGTTGGCACCGGGGAGCTGTTTTTT. It encodes CASSALSGVVGTGELFF.